The clone carrying this T cell receptor beta chain appeared a few times. Its antigen is still unknown. TCRdb re-analysed the 5' RACE reads in MiXCR, keeping a single row per CDR3 protein. The table includes approximately 60,000 distinct CDR3 sequences, around 9.5% detected once. The trim removed 3 bases at V and 4 bases at J, leaving 5 bases unmatched. This CDR3 has 16 residues. This entry is derived from a study of T-cell memory formation after mild COVID-19. Background on the study: There were largely donor-specific TCR clusters.

Findings and caveats of the study: Cross-reactive memory apparently joined, as some responding clones appeared in pre-infection memory. CD8+ contracting clones occupied EMRA, while CD4+ ones occupied mainly CM and EM. Clones that contracted from day 15 to 85 had balanced CD4/CD8; later expanders were CD4+ biased.

This receptor was taken from a man aged 18 to 29 who had mild COVID-19 (a few samples of this study predate the infection). Cell type and time point are not known. Sequenced sample: PBMCs or a T cell subset sorted from them (not recorded which). V gene TRBV12-3 or TRBV12-4 combines with J gene TRBJ2-1; 11 bases align to TRBD2. CDR3 loop: CASSFSTSGGYNEQFF. The CDR3 DNA reads as TGTGCCAGCAGTTTTTCTACTAGCGGGGGTTACAATGAGCAGTTCTTC.